The 30 T cell receptor beta chains below were found in one sample sequenced in a study of cytomegalovirus exposure and HLA in healthy donors. The PCR contained 60 Vbeta and 13 Jbeta primers. Clones were read by immunoSEQ multiplex PCR, and TCRdb kept only the in-frame ones, dropping some. The repertoire holds about 150,000 clones, roughly 70% seen once, with around 2.3% in the top ten. The source material was PBMCs. The receptors originated from a man aged 30 to 39 in good health and CMV-seronegative.

The V call is TRBV6-5, the J call TRBJ1-3, with D unclear. The CDR3 extends over 14 amino acids. V was clipped by 5 bases and J by 4 bases, with 12 bases between them. Germline values: CDR1 MNHEY, CDR2 SVGAGI. The CDR3 protein is CASSPGSSGNTIYF. CDR3 in DNA: TGTGCCAGCAGTCCGGGGTCCTCCGGAAACACCATATATTTT.

The chain links TRBV28 to TRBJ1-2; maybe TRBD1 (5 bases). The CDR3 contains 14 residues. V was clipped by 3 bases and J by 2 bases, with 10 bases between them. Germline assignment: CDR1 MDHEN and CDR2 SYDVKM. In nucleotides, the CDR3 is TGTGCCAGCAGTTTCCATGGGGGGAACTATGGCTACACCTTC. Its translation: CASSFHGGNYGYTF.

The chain couples TRBV23-1 to TRBJ1-1; TRBD1 matches 10 bases. TRBV23-1 is placed among ORFs of uncertain function. The V and J ends lost 3 bases and 1 base, in that order; junction bases with no gene match: 8. The CDR3 runs to 17 residues. The CDR3 nucleotides are TGCGCCAGCAGTCACCTGGACAGGGGGTTTGGGAACACTGAAGCTTTCTTT. It codes for CASSHLDRGFGNTEAFF.

The chain has TRBV15 and TRBJ2-4; 9 bases are shared with TRBD2. CDR1 is LNHNV, CDR2 YYDKDF, per germline (reference sequence). V shed 0 bases and J 2 bases; nucleotides not matched to a gene: 5. CDR3 length: 17 amino acids. The CDR3 region has the DNA TGTGCCACCAGCAGAGATGGCGGGGGGGATCCCAAAAACATTCAGTACTTC. Translating it yields CATSRDGGGDPKNIQYF. Full variable domain (rest looked up from reference TRBV15 and TRBJ2-4): DAMVIQNPRYQVTQFGKPVTLSCSQTLNHNVMYWYQQKSSQAPKLLFHYYDKDFNNEADTPDNFQSRRPNTSFCFLDIRSPGLGDTAMYLCATSRDGGGDPKNIQYFGAGTRLSVL.

The CDR3 DNA is TGTGCCATCAGGGGCGCAGCGGGGGAATTTGAGCAGTACTTC. Its translation: CAIRGAAGEFEQYF. The chain is built from TRBV10-3 and TRBJ2-7, with 8 bases identical to TRBD2. Trimming at V came to 6 bases and at J to 7 bases, leaving 11 bases not matched to a gene. CDR3 length equals 14 residues. Germline loops: CDR1 ENHRY, CDR2 SYGVKD.

The V call is TRBV4-2, the J call TRBJ1-2; no clear D. Per germline, CDR1 LGHNA and CDR2 YNFKEQ. The CDR3 contains 14 residues. V lost 0 bases, J lost 0 bases, and 5 bases lay in between. The CDR3 nucleotides read TGTGCCAGCAGCCAAGATTTAGCTAACTATGGCTACACCTTC. As protein: CASSQDLANYGYTF.

This clone was found a few times. The chain couples TRBV28 to TRBJ2-2, with D tentatively TRBD1 (5 bases). V lost 4 bases and J 6 bases, leaving 12 bases between the germline ends. Germline values: CDR1 MDHEN, CDR2 SYDVKM. The CDR3 extends over 14 amino acids. The CDR3 here is CASSSTQVSGELFF. The CDR3 nucleotides read TGTGCCAGCAGTTCCACACAGGTGTCCGGGGAGCTGTTTTTT.

The J gene is TRBJ2-6, the V gene TRBV6-6; D is ambiguous. The V end was cut by 5 bases, the J end by 0 bases, with 2 bases between. CDR1 is MNHNY and CDR2 is SVGAGI in the germline V gene (reference sequence). The CDR3 sequence is 13 residues long. Here the CDR3 reads CASSRSGANVLTF. CDR3 nucleotides: TGTGCCAGCAGTCGCTCTGGGGCCAACGTCCTGACTTTC.

This clone was picked up one time. The chain employs TRBV7-2 and TRBJ1-2; the D gene is possibly TRBD1 (5 bases). Per the germline V gene, CDR1 is SGHTA and CDR2 is FQGNSA. V was trimmed by 5 bases and J by 5 bases, leaving 15 bases between them. There are 14 residues in the CDR3. The CDR3 reads CASSKGREGYGYTF. The CDR3 region has the DNA TGTGCCAGCAGCAAGGGACGGGAGGGTTATGGCTACACCTTC. The full variable domain, rest sourced from reference TRBV7-2 and TRBJ1-2, is GAGVSQSPSNKVTEKGKDVELRCDPISGHTALYWYRQSLGQGLEFLIYFQGNSAPDKSGLPSDRFSAERTGGSVSTLTIQRTQQEDSAVYLCASSKGREGYGYTFGSGTRLTVV.

The chain carries TRBV4-1 and TRBJ2-3; 8 bases map to TRBD1. J lost 4 bases, V lost 7 bases, and 13 bases had no gene match. The CDR3 is made up of 16 amino acids. The germline V gene has CDR1 MGHRA and CDR2 YSYEKL. CDR3: CASTATGDGLADTQYF. In DNA, the CDR3 is TGCGCCAGCACCGCGACAGGGGATGGTTTAGCAGATACGCAGTATTTT.

In this sample, this clone turned up a few times. J is TRBJ1-2 and V is TRBV28; 7 bases map to TRBD1. From germline, CDR1 is MDHEN and CDR2 SYDVKM. Trimming took 6 bases from V and 0 from J; bases not matched to a gene: 7. The CDR3 length is 15 residues. In DNA, the CDR3 is TGTGCCAGCAGGTTACAGGGGACGACTAACTATGGCTACACCTTC. This gives the protein CASRLQGTTNYGYTF.

The V gene is TRBV19, the J gene TRBJ1-1; D is unclear. This CDR3 comprises 12 residues. The germline V gene encodes CDR1 LNHDA and CDR2 SQIVND (reference sequence). V was pared by 3 bases and J by 1 base, with 3 bases between. CDR3 coding DNA: TGTGCCAGTAGTATGAGGAACACTGAAGCTTTCTTT. Protein sequence: CASSMRNTEAFF.

The genes are TRBV19 and TRBJ1-1; no definite D call. In germline, CDR1 is LNHDA, CDR2 SQIVND (reference sequence). Deletions cut 6 bases from V and 4 bases from J, with 12 bases between. The CDR3 loop spans 13 amino acids. The CDR3 sequence: CASSTQVGTEAFF. CDR3 coding DNA: TGTGCCAGTAGCACCCAGGTGGGCACTGAAGCTTTCTTT.

V is TRBV18 and J is TRBJ1-2; a weak D match, TRBD1 (5 bases). The CDR3 consists of 15 residues. CDR1 and CDR2 (germline): KGHSH, LQKENI. Trimming removed 0 bases from V and 3 bases from J, with 11 bases in between. CDR3 sequence reads: CASSPPGQLDYGYTF. Here the CDR3 DNA reads TGTGCCAGCTCACCACCGGGGCAGTTAGACTATGGCTACACCTTC.

This chain links TRBV29-1 with TRBJ2-3; TRBD1 agrees at 9 bases. Per germline, CDR1 SQVTM and CDR2 ANQGSEA. V shed 5 bases, J shed 6 bases, and the junction held 6 bases outside the gene matches. CDR3 size: 13 residues. CDR3 DNA sequence: TGCAGCGTTACAGGGGGCCTCGTTGATACGCAGTATTTT. This translates into CSVTGGLVDTQYF.

The V call is TRBV5-6, the J call TRBJ2-7; D is ambiguous. The CDR3 is 13 amino acids. Trimming took 0 bases from V and 0 from J, leaving 4 bases between them. The V gene's germline CDR1 is SGHDT and CDR2 YYEEEE. The chain's CDR3 is CASSLGHSYEQYF. The CDR3 DNA sequence: TGTGCCAGCAGCTTGGGACACTCCTACGAGCAGTACTTC.

In this sample, this clone turned up a few times. The chain uses TRBV5-6 and TRBJ1-2; 7 bases are a match to TRBD1. The CDR3 sequence is 16 residues long. Trimming cost V 0 bases and J 2 bases; bases outside gene matches: 7. Per germline, CDR1 SGHDT and CDR2 YYEEEE. The CDR3 protein is CASSLATGSLNYGYTF. The CDR3 DNA sequence: TGTGCCAGCAGCTTGGCGACAGGGTCACTCAACTATGGCTACACCTTC.

The rearrangement uses TRBV7-2 and TRBJ2-7, with D possibly being TRBD2 (5 bases). This CDR3 comprises 16 residues. Trimming cost V 1 base and J 0 bases, with 13 bases left between them. CDR1 SGHTA and CDR2 FQGNSA come from the germline V gene. CDR3 residues: CASSLDAGRGSYEQYF. Here the CDR3 DNA reads TGTGCCAGCAGCTTAGATGCGGGTCGGGGCTCCTACGAGCAGTACTTC.

This clone was seen only once. The V and J genes are TRBV6-5 and TRBJ1-5, with D possibly being TRBD1 (5 bases). The CDR3 sequence is 15 residues long. Germline lookup yields CDR1 MNHEY and CDR2 SVGAGI. Trimming left V 8 bases short and J 4 bases short, with 18 bases between. In nucleotides, the CDR3 is TGTGCCAGCTCTCAACGGCGGGACCGAAATCAGCCCCAGCATTTT. It translates to CASSQRRDRNQPQHF.

CDR3 amino acids: CASSLDSTGTGELFF. The CDR3 DNA reads as TGCGCCAGCAGCTTGGACTCGACGGGCACCGGGGAGCTGTTTTTT. This sequence joins TRBV5-1 and TRBJ2-2; D gene uncertain. The CDR3 length is 15 residues. CDR1 SGHRS and CDR2 YFSETQ come from the germline V gene. V was clipped by 0 bases and J by 4 bases, with 10 bases between them.

The chain combines TRBV7-8 with TRBJ1-3; D possibly corresponds to TRBD1 (6 bases). This CDR3 is built from 16 residues. With 1 base removed from V and 4 bases from J, the gap between germline ends came to 14 bases. Germline CDR1 and CDR2: SGHVS and FQNEAQ. CDR3 DNA sequence: TGTGCCAGCAGCTTAGAAGCGGGGGCCAGGGGAAACACCATATATTTT. Translation: CASSLEAGARGNTIYF.

This clone was detected only a few times. The chain joins TRBV5-6 to TRBJ2-7; 7 nucleotides line up with TRBD1. The germline gives CDR1 SGHDT, CDR2 YYEEEE. The CDR3 loop spans 14 amino acids. V shed 0 bases and J 5 bases; nucleotides not matched to a gene: 5. The CDR3 DNA follows: TGTGCCAGCAGCTTGGTACCAGGGGGAGACGAGCAGTACTTC. Translation gives CASSLVPGGDEQYF.

The V gene is TRBV7-9, the J gene TRBJ2-3; D is possibly TRBD1 (6 bases). Germline CDR1 and CDR2: SEHNR and FQNEAQ (reference sequence). The CDR3 runs to 14 residues. V was pared by 5 bases and J by 2 bases, with 11 bases between. The DNA for the CDR3 is TGTGCCAGCAGCCCCCGGACAGTCACAGATACGCAGTATTTT. Translation gives CASSPRTVTDTQYF.

This clone is a singleton in its sample. The genes are TRBV5-6 and TRBJ1-3, with TRBD1 matching 8 bases. V was clipped by 4 bases and J by 0 bases; unmatched bases: 3. CDR1 and CDR2 from the germline V gene are SGHDT and YYEEEE. The CDR3 spans 15 residues. CDR3 coding DNA: TGTGCCAGCAGCCCCGGGACAGGCTCTGGAAACACCATATATTTT. Translation: CASSPGTGSGNTIYF.

The chain combines TRBV2 with TRBJ2-3; no clear D. Germline CDR1 and CDR2: SNHLY and FYNNEI. With 4 bases removed from V and 0 bases from J, the gap between germline ends came to 11 bases. This CDR3 has 15 amino acids. The CDR3 bases are TGTGCCAGCAGTGCTAACGTTCTCAGCACAGATACGCAGTATTTT. Its protein is CASSANVLSTDTQYF.

The V gene is TRBV4-3, the J gene TRBJ1-1; D possibly corresponds to TRBD1 (5 bases). This CDR3 contains 16 residues. The V and J ends lost 3 bases and 4 bases respectively, with 18 bases between them. CDR1 LGHNA and CDR2 YSLEER come from the germline V gene. CDR3 sequence: CASSQPPRGGSTEAFF. CDR3 bases: TGCGCCAGCAGCCAGCCTCCGCGGGGGGGGAGCACTGAAGCTTTCTTT.

The chain carries TRBV21-1 and TRBJ2-5; the D call in the table, TRBD1, was not verified against the DNA. TRBV21-1 is noted as a pseudogene. The CDR3 runs to 18 residues. The CDR3 loop is CASSKAQVRDRYQETQYF. The CDR3 region has the DNA TGTGCCAGCAGCAAGGCCCAAGTTAGGGACAGGTACCAAGAGACCCAGTACTTC.

The chain links TRBV28 to TRBJ2-7, with TRBD1 identical over 8 bases. The V gene's germline CDR1 is MDHEN and CDR2 SYDVKM. J was trimmed by 1 base and V by 6 bases; bases with no gene match: 5. The CDR3 covers 14 residues. CDR3: CASSRQGLSYEQYF. CDR3 nucleotides: TGTGCCAGCAGCCGACAGGGGCTTTCCTACGAGCAGTACTTC. The full variable domain, with the rest looked up from reference TRBV28 and TRBJ2-7, is DVKVTQSSRYLVKRTGEKVFLECVQDMDHENMFWYRQDPGLGLRLIYFSYDVKMKEKGDIPEGYSVSREKKERFSLILESASTNQTSMYLCASSRQGLSYEQYFGPGTRLTVT.

This rearrangement joins TRBV7-8 to TRBJ2-1; TRBD1 might be the D (6 bases). Trimming took off 3 bases at V and 6 bases at J, with 12 bases between the two ends. This CDR3 comprises 14 residues. Germline V gene data show CDR1 as SGHVS and CDR2 as FQNEAQ. CDR3 coding DNA: TGTGCCAGCAGCTTTCCCGGCAGGGGCAATGAGCAGTTCTTC. Translation gives CASSFPGRGNEQFF.

Turning to this clone: Compared with germline, one end of the junction differs, possibly owing to a read error. This chain connects TRBV2 to TRBJ1-1, with TRBD1 identical over 12 bases. The CDR3 runs 15 residues. In germline, CDR1 is SNHLY, CDR2 FYNNEI. CDR3 protein: CASSEGTGGYTEAFF. Written as DNA, the CDR3 is TGTGCCAGCAGCGAAGGGACAGGGGGCTACACTGAAGCTTTCTTT.